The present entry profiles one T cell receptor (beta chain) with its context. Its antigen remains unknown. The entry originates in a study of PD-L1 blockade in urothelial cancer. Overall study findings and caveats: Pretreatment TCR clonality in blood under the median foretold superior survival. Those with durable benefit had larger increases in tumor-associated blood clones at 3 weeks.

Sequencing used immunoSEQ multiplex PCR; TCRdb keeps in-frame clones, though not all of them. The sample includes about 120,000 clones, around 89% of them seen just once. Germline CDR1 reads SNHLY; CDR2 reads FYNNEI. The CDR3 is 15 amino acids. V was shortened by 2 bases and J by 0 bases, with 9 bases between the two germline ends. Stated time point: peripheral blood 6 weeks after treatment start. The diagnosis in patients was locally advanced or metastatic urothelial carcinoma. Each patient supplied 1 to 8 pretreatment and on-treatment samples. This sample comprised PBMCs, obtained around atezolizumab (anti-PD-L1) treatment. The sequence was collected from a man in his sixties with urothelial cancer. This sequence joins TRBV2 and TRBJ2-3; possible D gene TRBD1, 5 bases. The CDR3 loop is CASSEQGFSTDTQYF. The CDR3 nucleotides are TGTGCCAGCAGTGAACAGGGTTTTAGCACAGATACGCAGTATTTT.